This note documents a single T cell receptor (beta chain) sequence. The sample originates from a study of T cell responses to AZD1222 COVID-19 vaccine. Clones were read by immunoSEQ multiplex PCR, and TCRdb kept only the in-frame ones, dropping some. The table records around 160,000 clones, 88% of them present only once. The V segment lost 2 bases and the J segment 4 bases; nucleotides outside the gene matches: 4. This CDR3 is built from 14 residues. Germline-derived CDR1 and CDR2 are MNHEY and SMNVEV (reference sequence). The chain employs TRBV27 and TRBJ2-7; 8 bases are a match to TRBD2. The input for sequencing was peripheral blood, taken on day 0 of AZD1222 vaccination. This receptor was taken from an adult in good health. The CDR3 reads CASSLGTSTYEQYF. CDR3 nucleotide sequence: TGTGCCAGCAGTTTAGGGACTAGTACTTACGAGCAGTACTTC.